This T cell receptor beta chain was found in a study of shared clonotypes between healthy human individuals. Positively selected for CCR7, the CD45RO-negative cells used as naive CD8 cells excluded terminally differentiated effector memory CD45RA+ cells. The CDR3 sequence is 16 residues long. CDR1 and CDR2 from the germline V gene are MDHEN and SYDVKM. V was trimmed by 2 bases and J by 6 bases, leaving 16 bases between them. Measured with immunoSEQ multiplex PCR; TCRdb has only the in-frame clones, and not every one. The sample gives about 820,000 clones, 80% to 95% of which show up once; about 25% is in the top ten.

This clonotype was obtained from a man younger than 40 in good health. Specimen: naive CD8+ T cells sorted from blood. The chain links TRBV28 to TRBJ1-4; D is possibly TRBD1 (6 bases). This CDR3 is CASSLRGKGWDEKLFF. CDR3 in DNA: TGTGCCAGCAGTTTAAGGGGGAAAGGATGGGATGAAAAACTGTTTTTT.